Listed below are T cell receptor beta chains from one sample, sequenced in a study of T-cell memory formation after mild COVID-19. In TCRdb, the 5' RACE reads were re-called with MiXCR into one record per CDR3 protein. The sample lists hundreds of thousands of distinct CDR3 sequences; around 27% were seen once. Sequencing was carried out using PBMCs or a T cell subset sorted from them (not recorded which). The receptors originated from an adult woman who had mild COVID-19 (a few samples of this study predate the infection). Cell type and time point are not known. Each CDR3 is given without its conserved first and last residue. The D gene is left open where the match is weak.

J	D	length	V	CDR3
TRBJ1-5	-	11	TRBV29-1	SVAQSDNQPQH
TRBJ2-3	-	10	TRBV7-9	AARSSPDTQY
TRBJ2-2	-	13	TRBV3-1	ASSQVVRGTGELF
TRBJ2-3	-	14	TRBV20-1	SAPDVDRTSTDTQY
TRBJ2-7	-	12	TRBV4-3	ASSQEAWAYEQY
TRBJ2-7	TRBD2	13	TRBV18	ASLVAGGQLSEQY
TRBJ2-2	TRBD1	14	TRBV7-9	ASSSNRGRRPGELF
TRBJ2-3	TRBD2	9	TRBV7-8	ASWSGKTQY
TRBJ2-2	-	12	TRBV29-1	SVVRDVVSGELF
TRBJ1-2	-	9	TRBV6-1	ASSWTAGYT
TRBJ2-2	TRBD2	13	TRBV20-1	SATGTSGNTGELF
TRBJ2-1	-	11	TRBV5-1	ASSVNRQKEQF
TRBJ2-1	TRBD2	16	TRBV24-1	ATSDTALAGGPRNEQF
TRBJ2-3	-	14	TRBV4-2	ASSQDQGRFTDTQY
TRBJ2-1	TRBD2	16	TRBV3-1	ASSQDSTSVSSYNEQF
TRBJ2-7	-	13	TRBV3-1	ASSQGGGGASEQY
TRBJ2-7	-	12	TRBV9	ASSATHIGHEQY
TRBJ2-2	-	12	TRBV25-1	ASRGGQSGGELF
TRBJ2-2	TRBD1	14	TRBV7-6	ASSSGQGARGGELF
TRBJ1-3	TRBD1	14	TRBV9	ASSVDAGGTGNTIY
TRBJ1-5	-	13	TRBV6-5	ASSYGGGLNQPQH
TRBJ2-7	TRBD2	13	TRBV7-2	ASSPTSGYSYEQY
TRBJ2-1	-	13	TRBV5-1	ASSFRDGSYNEQF
TRBJ2-5	TRBD1	14	TRBV12-5	ASGLASDRDQETQY
TRBJ2-3	TRBD2	15	TRBV12-3/TRBV12-4	ASSPSGLADSTDTQY
TRBJ2-7	TRBD1	16	TRBV6-6	ASRDQVGTANDAYEQY
TRBJ2-7	-	11	TRBV12-3/TRBV12-4	ASSLGRHLEQY
TRBJ1-6	-	11	TRBV29-1	SLEGQGYSPLH
TRBJ2-1	-	13	TRBV5-1	ASSLLQTLGNEQF
TRBJ2-1	TRBD1	13	TRBV7-9	ASSSRDRGLDEQF
TRBJ2-3	TRBD2	13	TRBV20-1	SARVSYRGADTQY
TRBJ1-1	-	11	TRBV19	ASSTRMNTEAF
TRBJ2-7	TRBD2	10	TRBV20-1	SAPGAGVGQY
TRBJ1-4	TRBD1	13	TRBV4-2	ASSALQGANEKLF
TRBJ1-1	-	13	TRBV7-9	ASSFGGTATTEAF
TRBJ2-3	-	15	TRBV6-2/TRBV6-3	ASSRGRSSGSTDTQY
TRBJ1-4	-	13	TRBV9	ASSVATGVNEKLF
TRBJ2-7	-	13	TRBV2	ASSGGDSNSYEQY
TRBJ2-3	TRBD2	17	TRBV5-1	ASSLGPGLAGDVADTQY
TRBJ2-7	TRBD2	13	TRBV7-8	ASSLGVAGTYEQY
TRBJ1-1	-	14	TRBV6-6	ASSYRTLDRNTEAF
TRBJ1-2	-	13	TRBV4-1	ASSQDLRIQYGYT
TRBJ2-7	TRBD1	14	TRBV5-1	ASSFQPGQGRHEQY
TRBJ1-4	TRBD1	13	TRBV6-1	ASSEVQGAAEKLF
TRBJ2-1	-	11	TRBV6-5	ASSAPGANEQF
TRBJ2-2	-	12	TRBV20-1	RAPVGTNTGELF
TRBJ2-1	TRBD1	13	TRBV20-1	SADSTGTGLNEQF
TRBJ1-5	-	14	TRBV20-1	SASSGTSRGNQPQH
TRBJ2-1	TRBD2	13	TRBV29-1	SVVSLGRAYNEQF